Shown below are 13 T cell receptor beta chains from a single sample sequenced in a study of T cell repertoires in cytomegalovirus infection. These receptors are not linked to any known antigen. TCRdb re-called the reads with MiXCR, one entry per CDR3 protein. The table shows 50,000 to 65,000 distinct CDR3 sequences, with roughly a fifth occurring only once. This material consisted of CD8+ T cells from cultured PBMCs, taken from culture after CMV antigen stimulation. Receptors originate from a human donor in good health (CMV status not recorded). Some clones in this sample may be carry-over from other donors' samples.

The rearrangement links TRBV11-2 to TRBJ2-4; possibly TRBD1 for D (5 bases). The V gene's germline CDR1 is SGHAT and CDR2 FQNNGV. V lost 5 bases and J lost 2, with 22 bases in between. The CDR3 has 18 amino acids. The chain's CDR3 is CASSVPFRQTLPKNIQYF. The CDR3, as DNA: TGTGCCAGCAGCGTACCCTTTCGACAGACCCTGCCCAAAAACATTCAGTACTTC.

The chain has TRBV7-2 and TRBJ2-7; 10 nucleotides line up with TRBD1. In germline, CDR1 is SGHTA, CDR2 FQGNSA. CDR3 length equals 13 residues. Trimming at V came to 4 bases and at J to 5 bases, leaving 2 bases not matched to a gene. The CDR3 here is CASSWDRGNEQYF. The CDR3 nucleotides are TGTGCCAGCAGCTGGGACAGGGGAAACGAGCAGTACTTC. Complete variable domain (other parts from reference TRBV7-2 and TRBJ2-7): GAGVSQSPSNKVTEKGKDVELRCDPISGHTALYWYRQSLGQGLEFLIYFQGNSAPDKSGLPSDRFSAERTGGSVSTLTIQRTQQEDSAVYLCASSWDRGNEQYFGPGTRLTVT.

V gene TRBV7-9 combines with J gene TRBJ2-3, with D tentatively TRBD1 (6 bases). The CDR3 has 16 residues. Germline lookup yields CDR1 SEHNR and CDR2 FQNEAQ (reference sequence). V shed 3 bases and J shed 0 bases, with 13 bases lying between them. The CDR3 coding sequence is TGTGCCAGCAGCTTTGGGGGCAGCTACAGCACAGATACGCAGTATTTT. Translating gives CASSFGGSYSTDTQYF.

This clonotype was seen a handful of times. The gene calls are TRBV4-3 and TRBJ2-7; D gene ambiguous. V dropped 3 bases and J dropped 4 bases, with 10 bases sitting between them. CDR1 is LGHNA, CDR2 YSLEER, per germline. The CDR3 spans 13 residues. This CDR3 is CASSQDGRYEQYF. In DNA, the CDR3 is TGCGCCAGCAGCCAGGACGGGCGGTACGAGCAGTACTTC.

V usage is TRBV7-8 and J usage is TRBJ2-5, with D possibly being TRBD1 (5 bases). V shed 2 bases and J shed 1 base, with 14 bases lying between them. In germline, CDR1 is SGHVS, CDR2 FQNEAQ. This CDR3 is built from 16 residues. The CDR3 sequence is CASSLMAYGAQETQYF. DNA for the CDR3: TGTGCCAGCAGCTTAATGGCCTATGGGGCCCAAGAGACCCAGTACTTC.

V is TRBV27 and J is TRBJ1-1; D may be TRBD1 (5 bases). Trimming took 2 bases from V and 0 from J, leaving 16 bases between them. The CDR3 runs 17 residues. The germline gives CDR1 MNHEY, CDR2 SMNVEV (reference sequence). The DNA for the CDR3 is TGTGCCAGCAGTTTACACGGGGCCGTAATAATGAACACTGAAGCTTTCTTT. Amino acids: CASSLHGAVIMNTEAFF.

Remarks on this clonotype: A junction end diverges from the germline sequence, so it may reflect a read error. The chain joins TRBV7-2 to TRBJ2-7, with a possible D match to TRBD2 (5 bases). The CDR3 consists of 16 residues. The germline CDR1 and CDR2 sequences are SGHTA and FQGNSA. The CDR3 nucleotides are TGTGCCATCAGCTTAGCGTTAGCGATGAGCTCCTACGAGCAGTACTTC. It is translated as CAISLALAMSSYEQYF.

This chain links TRBV6-5 with TRBJ1-2, with D hard to call. Germline V gene lookup returns CDR1 MNHEY and CDR2 SVGAGI. V gave up 7 bases and J gave up 7 bases, with 16 bases separating them. The CDR3 loop spans 13 amino acids. The CDR3 DNA reads TGTGCCAGCACCCAACTAGGGTTGGTTGGCTACACCTTC. This codes for CASTQLGLVGYTF.

J is TRBJ2-2 and V is TRBV9; TRBD1 agrees at 7 bases. This CDR3 comprises 15 residues. Losses at the gene ends were 0 bases for V and 2 bases for J; bases not matched to a gene: 1. From germline, CDR1 is SGDLS and CDR2 YYNGEE. The CDR3 is CASSVAGGNTGELFF. The CDR3 bases are TGTGCCAGCAGCGTAGCAGGGGGAAACACCGGGGAGCTGTTTTTT.

The chain combines TRBV27 with TRBJ2-7; D is uncertain. The CDR3 spans 13 residues. Germline V CDR1 and CDR2: MNHEY, SMNVEV (reference sequence). The ends were cut back, 2 bases at V and 7 bases at J, with 12 bases in the middle. CDR3 amino acids: CASSLSASKEQYF. The CDR3 nucleotides read TGTGCCAGCAGTTTAAGTGCTTCAAAAGAGCAGTACTTC.

This clonotype was observed a few times. This rearrangement joins TRBV7-2 to TRBJ2-7, with D tentatively TRBD1 (6 bases). Germline V gene data show CDR1 as SGHTA and CDR2 as FQGNSA. The CDR3 has 15 residues. V was clipped by 5 bases and J by 3 bases, with 17 bases between them. The CDR3 region has the DNA TGTGCCAGCAGCAGGACAGACGCATACCTCTACGAGCAGTACTTC. Amino acid sequence: CASSRTDAYLYEQYF.

V gene TRBV7-6 combines with J gene TRBJ1-6; D is undetermined. The CDR3 is 17 amino acids. CDR1 and CDR2 (germline): SGHVS, FNYEAQ. Trimming stripped 2 bases from V and 0 bases from J, with 11 bases between. CDR3 protein: CASSLFRESSYNSPLHF. The CDR3 coding sequence is TGTGCCAGCAGCTTATTCCGGGAGAGCTCCTATAATTCACCCCTCCACTTT.

The rearrangement joins TRBV5-1 to TRBJ2-7; D not certain. Per the germline V gene, CDR1 is SGHRS and CDR2 is YFSETQ. The germline V and J ends were trimmed by 4 bases and 4 bases, with 9 bases remaining between them. This CDR3 has 12 amino acids. The CDR3 protein is CASSPGAYEQYF. The CDR3 coding sequence is TGCGCCAGCAGCCCCGGAGCATACGAGCAGTACTTC.